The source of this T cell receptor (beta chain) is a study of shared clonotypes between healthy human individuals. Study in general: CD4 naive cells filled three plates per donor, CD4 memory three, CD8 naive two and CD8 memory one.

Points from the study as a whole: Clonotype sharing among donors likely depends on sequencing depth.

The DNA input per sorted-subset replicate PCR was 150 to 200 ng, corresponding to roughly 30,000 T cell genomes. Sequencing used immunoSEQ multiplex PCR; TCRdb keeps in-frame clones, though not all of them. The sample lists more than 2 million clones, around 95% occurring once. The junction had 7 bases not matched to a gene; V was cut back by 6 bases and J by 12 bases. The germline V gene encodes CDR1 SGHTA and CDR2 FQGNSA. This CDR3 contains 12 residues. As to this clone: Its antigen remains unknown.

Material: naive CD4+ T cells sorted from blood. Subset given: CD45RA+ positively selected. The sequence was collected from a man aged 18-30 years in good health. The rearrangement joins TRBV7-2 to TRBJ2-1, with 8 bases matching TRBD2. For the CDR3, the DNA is TGTGCCAGCAGGGACGCGGCGGGAGGGCAGTTCTTC. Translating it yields CASRDAAGGQFF.